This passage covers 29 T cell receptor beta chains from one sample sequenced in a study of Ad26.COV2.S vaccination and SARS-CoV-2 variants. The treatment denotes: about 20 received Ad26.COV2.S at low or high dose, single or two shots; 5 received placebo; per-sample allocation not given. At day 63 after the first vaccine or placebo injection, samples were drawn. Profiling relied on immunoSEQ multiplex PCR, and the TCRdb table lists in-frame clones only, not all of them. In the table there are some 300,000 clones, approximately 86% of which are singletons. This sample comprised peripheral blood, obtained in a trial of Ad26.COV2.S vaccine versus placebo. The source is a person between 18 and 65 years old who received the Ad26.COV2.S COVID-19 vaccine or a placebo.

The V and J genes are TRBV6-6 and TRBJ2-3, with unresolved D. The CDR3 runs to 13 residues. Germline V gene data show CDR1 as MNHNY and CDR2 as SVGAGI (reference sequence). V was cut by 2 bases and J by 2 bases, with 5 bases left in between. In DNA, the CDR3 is TGTGCCAGCAGTTACATTAACACAGATACGCAGTATTTT. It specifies CASSYINTDTQYF.

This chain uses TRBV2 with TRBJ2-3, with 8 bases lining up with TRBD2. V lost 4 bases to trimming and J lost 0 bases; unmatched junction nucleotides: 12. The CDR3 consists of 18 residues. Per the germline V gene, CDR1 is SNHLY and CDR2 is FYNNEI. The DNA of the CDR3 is TGTGCCAGCAGTGCTCCACAGCGGGGGATACCTAGCACAGATACGCAGTATTTT. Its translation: CASSAPQRGIPSTDTQYF.

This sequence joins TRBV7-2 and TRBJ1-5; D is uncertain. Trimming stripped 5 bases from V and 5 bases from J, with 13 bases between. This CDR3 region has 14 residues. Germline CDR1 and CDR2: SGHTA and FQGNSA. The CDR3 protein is CASSPRTGYQPQHF. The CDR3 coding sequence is TGTGCCAGCAGCCCTCGGACGGGTTATCAGCCCCAGCATTTT.

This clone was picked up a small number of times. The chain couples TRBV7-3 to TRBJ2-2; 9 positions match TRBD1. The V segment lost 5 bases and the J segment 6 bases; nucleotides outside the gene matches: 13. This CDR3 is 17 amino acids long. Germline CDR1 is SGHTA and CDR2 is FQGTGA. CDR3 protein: CASSPQRVGTGSGELFF. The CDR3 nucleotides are TGTGCCAGCAGCCCCCAAAGAGTAGGGACAGGGTCCGGGGAGCTGTTTTTT. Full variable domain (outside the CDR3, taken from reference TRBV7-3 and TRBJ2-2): GAGVSQTPSNKVTEKGKYVELRCDPISGHTALYWYRQSLGQGPEFLIYFQGTGAADDSGLPNDRFFAVRPEGSVSTLKIQRTERGDSAVYLCASSPQRVGTGSGELFFGEGSRLTVL.

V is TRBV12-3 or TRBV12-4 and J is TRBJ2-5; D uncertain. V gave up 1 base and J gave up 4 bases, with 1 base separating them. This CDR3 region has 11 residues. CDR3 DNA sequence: TGTGCCAGCAGTTTAGTAGAGACCCAGTACTTC. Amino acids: CASSLVETQYF.

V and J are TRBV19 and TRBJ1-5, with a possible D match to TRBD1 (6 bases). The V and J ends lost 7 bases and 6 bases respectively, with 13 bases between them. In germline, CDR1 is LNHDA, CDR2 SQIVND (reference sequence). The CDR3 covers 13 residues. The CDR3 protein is CASNSGGFQPQHF. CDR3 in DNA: TGTGCCAGTAATAGCGGGGGCTTTCAGCCCCAGCATTTT.

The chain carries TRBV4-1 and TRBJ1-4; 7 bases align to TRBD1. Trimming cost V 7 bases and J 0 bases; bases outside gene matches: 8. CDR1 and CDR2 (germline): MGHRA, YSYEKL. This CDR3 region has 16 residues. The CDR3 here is CASNRQGGATNEKLFF. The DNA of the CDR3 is TGCGCCAGCAACCGACAGGGAGGTGCAACTAATGAAAAACTGTTTTTT.

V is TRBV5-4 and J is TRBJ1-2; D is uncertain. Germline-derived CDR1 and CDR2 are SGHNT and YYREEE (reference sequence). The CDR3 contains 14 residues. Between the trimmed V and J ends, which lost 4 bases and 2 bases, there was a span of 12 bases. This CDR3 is CASSTATVNYGYTF. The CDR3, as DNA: TGTGCCAGCAGCACTGCGACGGTGAACTATGGCTACACCTTC.

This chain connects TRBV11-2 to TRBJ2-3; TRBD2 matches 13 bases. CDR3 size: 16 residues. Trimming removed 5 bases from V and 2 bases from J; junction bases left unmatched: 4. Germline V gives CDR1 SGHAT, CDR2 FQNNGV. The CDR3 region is CASSGGLAGYTDTQYF. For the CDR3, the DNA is TGTGCCAGCAGCGGGGGACTAGCGGGGTACACAGATACGCAGTATTTT.

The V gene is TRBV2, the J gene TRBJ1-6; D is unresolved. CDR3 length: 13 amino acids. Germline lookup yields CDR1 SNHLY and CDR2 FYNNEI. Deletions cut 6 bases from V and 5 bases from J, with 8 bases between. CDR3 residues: CASRQVDNSPLHF. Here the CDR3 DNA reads TGTGCCAGCAGGCAGGTCGATAATTCACCCCTCCACTTT.

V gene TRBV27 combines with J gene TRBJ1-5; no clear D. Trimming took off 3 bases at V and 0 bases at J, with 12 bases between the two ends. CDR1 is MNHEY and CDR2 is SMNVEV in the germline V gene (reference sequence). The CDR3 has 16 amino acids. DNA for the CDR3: TGTGCCAGCAGTTTTAATGGTCTTTTTAGCAATCAGCCCCAGCATTTT. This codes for CASSFNGLFSNQPQHF.

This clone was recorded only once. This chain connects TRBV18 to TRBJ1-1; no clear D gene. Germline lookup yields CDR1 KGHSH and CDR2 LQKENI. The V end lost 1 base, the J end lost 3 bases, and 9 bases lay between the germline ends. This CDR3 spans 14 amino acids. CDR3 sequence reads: CASSPQGADTEAFF. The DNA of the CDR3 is TGTGCCAGCTCACCACAGGGAGCGGACACTGAAGCTTTCTTT.

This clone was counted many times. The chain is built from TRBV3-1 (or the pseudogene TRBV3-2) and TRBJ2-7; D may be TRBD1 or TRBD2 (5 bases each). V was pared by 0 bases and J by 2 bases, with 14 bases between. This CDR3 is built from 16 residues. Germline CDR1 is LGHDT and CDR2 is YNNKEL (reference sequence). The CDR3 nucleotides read TGTGCCAGCAGCCAAGATGTAAGGGGACCCGCCTACGAGCAGTACTTC. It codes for CASSQDVRGPAYEQYF.

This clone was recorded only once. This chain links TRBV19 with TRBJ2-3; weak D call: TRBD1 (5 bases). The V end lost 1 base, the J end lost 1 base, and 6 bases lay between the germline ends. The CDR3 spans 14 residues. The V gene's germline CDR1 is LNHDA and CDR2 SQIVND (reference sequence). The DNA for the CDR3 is TGTGCCAGTAGTATAGGCAGGGGCACAGATACGCAGTATTTT. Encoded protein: CASSIGRGTDTQYF.

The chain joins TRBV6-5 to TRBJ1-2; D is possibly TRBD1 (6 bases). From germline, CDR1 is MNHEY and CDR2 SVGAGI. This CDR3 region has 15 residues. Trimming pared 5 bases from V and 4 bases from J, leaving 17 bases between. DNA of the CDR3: TGTGCCAGCAGTCGGGGGGGGCTGAGGGTCTATGGCTACACCTTC. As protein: CASSRGGLRVYGYTF.

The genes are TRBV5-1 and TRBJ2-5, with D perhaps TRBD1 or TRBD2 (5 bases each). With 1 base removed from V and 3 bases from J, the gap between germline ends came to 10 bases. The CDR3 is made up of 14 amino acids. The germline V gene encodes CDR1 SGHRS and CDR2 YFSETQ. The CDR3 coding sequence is TGCGCCAGCAGCTTGACCGGGGCCAAAGAGACCCAGTACTTC. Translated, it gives CASSLTGAKETQYF.

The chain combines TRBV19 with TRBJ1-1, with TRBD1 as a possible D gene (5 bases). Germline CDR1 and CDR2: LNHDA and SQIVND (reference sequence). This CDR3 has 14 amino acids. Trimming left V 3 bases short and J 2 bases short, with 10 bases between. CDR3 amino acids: CASSMAGSNTEAFF. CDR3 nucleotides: TGTGCCAGTAGTATGGCAGGGTCCAACACTGAAGCTTTCTTT.

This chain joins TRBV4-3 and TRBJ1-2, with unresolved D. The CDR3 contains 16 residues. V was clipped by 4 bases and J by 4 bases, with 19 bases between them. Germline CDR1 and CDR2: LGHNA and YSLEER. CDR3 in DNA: TGCGCCAGCAGCCCGCAGCCAAGTCATGAGTTCTATGGCTACACCTTC. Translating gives CASSPQPSHEFYGYTF.

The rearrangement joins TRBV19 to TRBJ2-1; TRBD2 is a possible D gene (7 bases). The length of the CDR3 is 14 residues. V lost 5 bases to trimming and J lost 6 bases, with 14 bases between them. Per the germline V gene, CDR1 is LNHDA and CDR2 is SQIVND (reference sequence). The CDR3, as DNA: TGTGCCAGTAGTGGGTATCGGGGGGCCAATGAGCAGTTCTTC. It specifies CASSGYRGANEQFF.

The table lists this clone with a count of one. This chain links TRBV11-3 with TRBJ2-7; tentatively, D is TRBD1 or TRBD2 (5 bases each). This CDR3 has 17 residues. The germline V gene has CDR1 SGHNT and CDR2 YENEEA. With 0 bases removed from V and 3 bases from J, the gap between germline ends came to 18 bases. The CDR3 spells CASSLDSGTEPHYEQYF. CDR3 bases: TGTGCCAGCAGCTTAGATTCCGGGACCGAGCCCCACTACGAGCAGTACTTC.

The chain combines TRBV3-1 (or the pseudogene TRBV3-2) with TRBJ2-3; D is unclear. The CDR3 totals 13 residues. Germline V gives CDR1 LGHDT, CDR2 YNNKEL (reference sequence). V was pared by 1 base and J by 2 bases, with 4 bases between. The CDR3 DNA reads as TGTGCCAGCAGCCAAGCTACCACAGATACGCAGTATTTT. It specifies CASSQATTDTQYF.

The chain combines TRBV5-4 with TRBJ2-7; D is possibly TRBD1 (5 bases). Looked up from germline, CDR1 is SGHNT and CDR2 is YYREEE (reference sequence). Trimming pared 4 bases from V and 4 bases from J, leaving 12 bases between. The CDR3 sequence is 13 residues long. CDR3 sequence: CASSKGIQYEQYF. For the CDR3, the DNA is TGTGCCAGCAGCAAGGGGATTCAGTACGAGCAGTACTTC.

The CDR3 region is CASSQDGGSNEKLFF. The DNA for the CDR3 is TGCGCCAGCAGCCAAGACGGGGGAAGTAATGAAAAACTGTTTTTT. This chain joins TRBV4-3 and TRBJ1-4, with D perhaps matching TRBD1 (5 bases). Per germline, CDR1 LGHNA and CDR2 YSLEER. The CDR3 is made up of 15 amino acids. V was trimmed by 0 bases and J by 4 bases, leaving 9 bases between them.

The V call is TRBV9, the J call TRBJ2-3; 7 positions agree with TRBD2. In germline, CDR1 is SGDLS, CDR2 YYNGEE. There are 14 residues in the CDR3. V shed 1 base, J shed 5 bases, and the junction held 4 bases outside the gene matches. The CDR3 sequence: CASSVLSGEDTQYF. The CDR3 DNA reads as TGTGCCAGCAGCGTATTGAGCGGGGAAGATACGCAGTATTTT.

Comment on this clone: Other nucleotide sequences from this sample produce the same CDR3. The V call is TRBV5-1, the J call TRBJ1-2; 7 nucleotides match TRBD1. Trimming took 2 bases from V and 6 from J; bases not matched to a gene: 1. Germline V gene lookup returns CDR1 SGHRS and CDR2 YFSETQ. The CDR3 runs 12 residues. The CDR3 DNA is TGCGCCAGCAGCTTCCAGGGGGATGGCTACACCTTC. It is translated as CASSFQGDGYTF.

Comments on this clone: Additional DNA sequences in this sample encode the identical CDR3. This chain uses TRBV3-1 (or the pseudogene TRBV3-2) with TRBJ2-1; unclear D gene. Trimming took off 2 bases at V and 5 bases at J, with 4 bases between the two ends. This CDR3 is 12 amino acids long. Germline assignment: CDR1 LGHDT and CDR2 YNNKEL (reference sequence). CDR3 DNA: TGTGCCAGCAGCCAACTCCACAATGAGCAGTTCTTC. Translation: CASSQLHNEQFF.

CDR3 protein: CASSPRTVTGNYGYTF. The CDR3 nucleotides are TGTGCCAGCAGCCCCCGCACGGTAACTGGTAACTATGGCTACACCTTC. The chain carries TRBV5-6 and TRBJ1-2; D is unresolved. The CDR3 extends over 16 amino acids. Trimming took off 4 bases at V and 1 base at J, with 17 bases between the two ends. In germline, CDR1 is SGHDT, CDR2 YYEEEE.

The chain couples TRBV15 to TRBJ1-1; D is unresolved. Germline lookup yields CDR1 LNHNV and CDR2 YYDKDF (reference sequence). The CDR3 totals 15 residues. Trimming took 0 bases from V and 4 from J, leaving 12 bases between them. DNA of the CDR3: TGTGCCACCAGCAGAGATCTCGGGGAGGGCACTGAAGCTTTCTTT. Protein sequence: CATSRDLGEGTEAFF.

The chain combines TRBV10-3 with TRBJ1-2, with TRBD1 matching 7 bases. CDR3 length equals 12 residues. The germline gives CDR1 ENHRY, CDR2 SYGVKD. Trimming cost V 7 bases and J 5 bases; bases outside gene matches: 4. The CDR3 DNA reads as TGTGCCATCACCCCAGGGGGGTATGGCTACACCTTC. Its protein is CAITPGGYGYTF.